This T cell receptor (beta chain) was obtained from a study of blood T cells in healthy people across ages (dated by TCRdb to the mid-2010s). Regarding the study in general: In model experiments, template switching captured about one uniquely barcoded TCR beta cDNA molecule for every two T cells. To avoid experimental bias, donors of different ages were spread randomly across the sequencing lanes. Using the same blood draw, the study looked at two additional independent replicas of 1 million unique cDNA reads for two donors, one aged 18 to 30 and the other aged 80 or older. To track age-related changes in TCR beta repertoire diversity, the study relied on deep sequencing normalized with unique cDNA molecular identifiers. The donors were split into four age groups: young (average around 17 years), middle-aged (roughly 39), aged (approximately 60) and long-lived (approximately 80).

Deletion took 6 bases off V and 7 bases off J, with a span of 17 bases between the germline ends. Sequences SGHRS (CDR1) and YFSETQ (CDR2) are obtained from the germline V gene. The CDR3 starts with the cysteine, ends with the phenylalanine, and has 13 residues. Only the CDR3 DNA is retained, 39 bases long and in frame from the first base. Systemically healthy Caucasian individuals from Russia, some 40 in total and aged roughly 6 to 100 years, were included as donors. Each donor gave ten milliliters of peripheral blood, drawn into EDTA-treated Vacutainer tubes. Ficoll-Paque density-gradient centrifugation was used to isolate PBMCs, with at least 6.5 million per sample. Total RNA, at least 5 micrograms per sample, was extracted from PBMCs with Trizol reagent. The percentages of naive CD45RAhigh/CD27high T cells were determined by flow cytometry on a PBMC aliquot from every donor. Study-wide findings and limitations: There was a strong correlation between observed TCR beta diversity and the percentage of naive T cells measured by flow cytometry. As age increased, observed TCR beta diversity per million T cells dropped in a roughly linear way, and a significant reduction was already evident by age around 41. Total diversity estimates from one million sequenced T cells were considered lower bounds and underestimates. Because profiling used bulk unsorted PBMCs, naive and antigen-experienced compartments could not be compared conclusively. Compared with the aged group, the long-lived group had more naive CD4+ T cells, fewer expanded clones and increased TCR diversity, a pattern suggesting age selection. Donor CMV infection status was unknown, potentially confounding age-related changes in expanded clonotypes.

This clonotype was picked up a small number of times. The specificity of this receptor is unknown. The record has no base qualities; no much larger clone is one base away. The library was produced with 5' RACE. A second PCR of about 7 to 12 cycles was performed with a sample-barcoded 5' primer and a J-beta primer mix. Each TCR beta cDNA molecule received a unique molecular identifier from a template-switch 5' adaptor carrying 12 random nucleotides. Each sample yielded at least 3 million CDR3-containing paired-end reads. First-strand cDNA was synthesized from all RNA with the Mint cDNA synthesis kit, primed by a TRBC-specific oligonucleotide. After uracil-DNA glycosylase treatment, a first 18-cycle PCR used universal primers M1SS and BC2_uni_R on all cDNA. The authors processed their data as follows. For normalization, 1 million high-quality reads, each with a distinct molecular identifier, were randomly selected from each sample. Instead of being binned into consensus sequences, reads with shared molecular identifiers were discarded. MiTCR, with a Q25 quality threshold and the strictest error-elimination algorithm, was used for CDR3 identification, clonotype clustering and error correction. A nonparametric unseen species model using Euler transformation provided a lower-bound estimate of total TCR beta diversity. TCRdb cleaned the public reads at Q25 with fastp, built clones with MiXCR and kept in-frame beta chains. Each CDR3 protein gets just one entry, which takes the most common genes and DNA from the rows behind it. TCRdb, not the authors, supplied the V and J calls. The sample table records approximately 2,000,000 distinct CDR3 sequences; 39% of these occur just once. 23% of the sample rests with the top ten.

The sample comprised blood. Rearrangement joined TRBV5-1 to TRBJ2-7; tentative D gene TRBD2, with 5 bases matching. The receptor was isolated from a human donor in good health. The CDR3 amino acid sequence is: CASTTTGGLEQYF. The sequenced DNA is TGCGCCAGCACCACAACCGGAGGCCTGGAGCAGTACTTC.